This T cell receptor (beta chain) is from a study of control samples from healthy donors and cancer patients. Some clones are missing from TCRdb's copy, which holds only in-frame ones; the method was immunoSEQ multiplex PCR. The sample gives around 110,000 clones, around 87% of which show up once; 1.1% is in the top ten. The CDR3 covers 13 residues. V gave up 2 bases and J gave up 4 bases, with 10 bases separating them. Germline CDR1 SQVTM, CDR2 ANQGSEA. The sequence derives from a woman aged 50 to 60 with colorectal cancer. The chain employs TRBV29-1 and TRBJ2-3, with D perhaps matching TRBD2 (6 bases). Material: PBMCs. In DNA, the CDR3 is TGCAGCGTTGAACGACTAGTTCCAGATACGCAGTATTTT. Encoded protein: CSVERLVPDTQYF.